This TCR beta chain was sequenced for a study of PD-1 blockade in classical Hodgkin lymphoma. The wider study: Patients received nivolumab 3 mg/kg intravenously every 2 weeks.

With regard to this clone: Other DNA sequences in this specimen translate into the identical CDR3.

Produced via immunoSEQ multiplex PCR; TCRdb's table is partial and in-frame only. The repertoire holds more than 35,000 clones, over 65% seen once, with roughly 15% in the top ten. Each patient relapsed following autologous stem cell transplantation, and prior brentuximab vedotin exposure differed. This sequence was found in a human donor with classical Hodgkin lymphoma. Sequenced here: peripheral blood mononuclear cells (PBMCs), sampled before the second cycle of nivolumab.

Written as DNA, the CDR3 is TGTGCCAGTAGTAATCCGACAGGAGCTAATGAGCAGTTCTTC. Its translation: CASSNPTGANEQFF. The chain uses TRBV19 and TRBJ2-1; maybe TRBD1 (6 bases). Germline V gene sequence: CDR1 LNHDA, CDR2 SQIVND (reference sequence). V shed 4 bases and J shed 7 bases, with 14 bases lying between them. This CDR3 comprises 14 residues.